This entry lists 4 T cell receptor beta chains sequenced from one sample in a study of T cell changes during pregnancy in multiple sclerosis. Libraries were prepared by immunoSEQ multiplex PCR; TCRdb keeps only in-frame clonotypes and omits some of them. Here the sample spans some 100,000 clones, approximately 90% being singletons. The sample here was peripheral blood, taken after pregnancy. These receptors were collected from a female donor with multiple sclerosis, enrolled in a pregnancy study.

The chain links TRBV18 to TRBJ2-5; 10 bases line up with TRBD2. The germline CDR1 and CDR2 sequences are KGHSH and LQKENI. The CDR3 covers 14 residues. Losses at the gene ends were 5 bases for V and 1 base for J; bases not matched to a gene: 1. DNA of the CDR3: TGTGCCAGCTCATCTAGCGGGGGCCAAGAGACCCAGTACTTC. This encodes CASSSSGGQETQYF.

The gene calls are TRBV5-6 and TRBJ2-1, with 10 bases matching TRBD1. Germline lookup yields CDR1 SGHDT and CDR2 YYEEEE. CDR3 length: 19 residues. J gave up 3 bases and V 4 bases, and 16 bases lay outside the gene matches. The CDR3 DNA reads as TGTGCCAGCAGCCCAGGGACAGGGGCTGGCGGGAGGATCTACAATGAGCAGTTCTTC. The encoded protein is CASSPGTGAGGRIYNEQFF.

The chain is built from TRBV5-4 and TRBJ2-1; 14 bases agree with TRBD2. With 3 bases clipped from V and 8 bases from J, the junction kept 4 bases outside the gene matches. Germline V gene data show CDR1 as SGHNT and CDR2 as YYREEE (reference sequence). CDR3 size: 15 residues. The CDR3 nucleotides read TGTGCCAGCAGCTCCCCGGGACTAGCGGGAGATGAGCAGTTCTTC. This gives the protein CASSSPGLAGDEQFF.

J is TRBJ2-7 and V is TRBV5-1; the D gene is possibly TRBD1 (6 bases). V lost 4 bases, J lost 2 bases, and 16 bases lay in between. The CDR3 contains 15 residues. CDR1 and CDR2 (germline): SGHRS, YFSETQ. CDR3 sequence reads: CASSGWTVFPYEQYF. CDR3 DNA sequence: TGCGCCAGCAGCGGATGGACAGTCTTTCCCTACGAGCAGTACTTC.